The text below deals with one TCR beta chain. This receptor's antigen is unknown. No per-base quality is available; no much larger clone lies one base away. This entry is derived from a study of cytomegalovirus exposure and HLA in healthy donors (dated by TCRdb to the late 2010s). For the wider study: An earlier analysis of some 620 of the donors reported approximately 300 Gb of sequence data and 95 million to 120 million unique TCR beta sequences obtained from about 179 million T cells. An early release covering over 500 HLA-typed donors comprised roughly 300 gigabases of sequencing data and around 86 million unique TCR sequences. Among roughly 400 genotyped donors of the cohort, an average of approximately 200,000 unique TCR beta nucleotide sequences was sequenced per donor, of which approximately 19% were non-productive. An earlier analysis of 587 of the donors used high-throughput TCR beta sequencing to judge whether each TCR beta V gene segment behaved as functional or pseudogenic. The number of typed donors differed by locus: about 629-640 for A, B, C, DRB1 and DQB1; some 540 for DQA1; around 610 for DPA1; and approximately 450 for DPB1. Rather than using new phenotypic data, the later analysis identified candidate immune exposures from TCR beta sequences and from how often those sequences occurred across donors. High-throughput TCR immunosequencing, statistical association of individual TCRs with disease status, and machine learning were combined to predict cytomegalovirus infection status. Donor age, sex, ethnicity and CMV serostatus were compiled together with the repertoire data. The study was designed to test whether signatures of past pathogen exposure could be identified by cataloging public T cell receptors. In a later analysis, previously published TCR beta repertoires from 550 to 700 donors were re-analyzed and high-resolution HLA genotyping was added so that TCR occurrence patterns could be studied. A separate validation cohort of about 110 different subjects was used in addition to the roughly 720-subject first cohort. The study profiled the T cell repertoires of hundreds of subjects by immunosequencing and related them to cytomegalovirus serostatus. The genetic ancestry cluster associated with self-reported Caucasian donors included around four fifths of the 398 genotyped donors. A later genetic analysis took genome-wide SNP genotypes for about 55% of the 666 donors and used that subset as a discovery cohort. HLA typing covered class I and class II loci at four-digit resolution. About five DR-DQ haplotypes were handled as single units for association and clustering because linkage in the cohort was strong. All discovery cohort repertoires had been generated on a single sequencing platform. Study-wide conclusions, independent of this receptor: At a false discovery rate of 0.05, a later analysis linked 15,000 to 20,000 TCR beta sequences to specific HLA alleles. A total of roughly 160 TCR beta chains were listed by the study as associated with cytomegalovirus. Only TCR beta chains were sequenced in this cohort, and the absence of alpha or paired-chain data limited detectable features. Because the 87-base-pair reads could not distinguish some IMGT-functional V segments, including TRBV6-2 and TRBV6-3, those segments were excluded. A later analysis found that TCR association rates varied across HLA loci, with DRB1 alleles showing the most associated TCRs and HLA-C alleles the fewest. When HLA alleles, especially DR and DQ, strongly co-occurred, TCR associations were difficult to assign to individual alleles. Immune exposure information for the cohort was limited to CMV serostatus. V-gene and J-gene trimming of TCR beta chains was associated with a missense DCLRE1C variant in a later genetic analysis, and the association was replicated in an independent cohort. The authors suggested that the approach could potentially be generalized to other disease states and immunological phenotypes. A later analysis found that most CMV-associated TCR beta chains appeared HLA-restricted, with HLA associations seemingly driven largely by CMV exposure. In a later analysis, HLA-associated TCR beta chains showed more clonal expansion and lower generation probabilities than non-associated chains that were equally common. In an earlier analysis of roughly 500 of the donors, most TCR beta V segments appeared in productive rearrangements about 90% or about 30% of the time, broadly matching IMGT annotations. The sequencing pipeline was judged likely to have produced a cluster of highly shared sequence variants as a technical artifact. Presence/absence analyses assumed roughly uniform sequencing depth across donors, an assumption that may not hold. Because HLA typing was missing for some donors at each locus, association tests included only the typed subset. Most TCR sequences were seen in very few donors, while some public TCRs were found in many individuals. According to a later genetic analysis, donors in an Asian-associated ancestry cluster had fewer N-insertions in productive TCRs than the roughly 660-donor mean. In a later analysis, several top co-occurrence clusters were reported to appear linked to parvovirus B19, influenza, CMV and Epstein-Barr virus. Because counts were too low, about 15 rarely observed V segments, including chromosome 9 orphons, were left out of the earlier analysis of several hundred of the donors. The classifier was reported to diagnose cytomegalovirus status with high specificity and sensitivity in both the original and validation cohorts. Correlated functional status among segregating V segments might reflect linkage disequilibrium, but an unknown experimental factor could not be ruled out. A further reported finding was that TCR beta sequences accurately predicted the HLA-A and HLA-B alleles for most subjects in the first cohort. A few of the identified cytomegalovirus-associated TCR beta chains were confirmed in vitro to be specific for cytomegalovirus antigens.

The cohort comprised fewer than 700 healthy bone marrow donors. All cohort members were sampled while nominally healthy, although unrecorded immune exposures were likely present. The donor was CMV seropositive and belonged to the group of more than 250 seropositive cohort members. Every donor gave a peripheral blood sample, and the peripheral blood mononuclear cells from that sample were used for TCR beta sequencing. The Qiagen DNeasy Blood Extraction Kit was used to extract genomic DNA from the blood cell samples. Library prep was done by the immunoSEQ multiplex PCR assay. A mixture of 60 forward primers for TCR Vbeta segments and 13 reverse primers for TCR Jbeta segments was used in the multiplex PCR. A multiplex PCR assay on genomic DNA amplified the CDR3 region of rearranged TCR beta genes. The Illumina HiSeq System was used to sequence the amplified TCR beta libraries as 87-base-pair reads. The paper's processing steps were these. A later analysis counted about 76 million unique TCR beta chains across the 550 to 800 repertoires, and roughly 11 million of these chains were shared by at least two donors. Raw reads were error-corrected and collapsed into unique sequences with a nearest-neighbor algorithm that merged closely related sequences to remove PCR and sequencing errors. V, D and J gene segments were assigned by aligning CDR3 sequences to IMGT reference sequences. Each retained sequence needed at least a six-nucleotide match to both a V gene segment and a J gene segment. Rearrangements were called productive when the CDR3 lacked stop codons and stayed in frame with V and J; all others were non-productive. Following IMGT convention, CDR3 was defined as the stretch from the second conserved V-encoded cysteine to the conserved J-encoded phenylalanine. The earlier analysis of about 530 of the donors excluded any sequence lacking an unambiguous match to a single V gene segment. An earlier analysis of several hundred of the donors called V segments functional above 56.7% productive rearrangements and segregating when the between-donor standard deviation exceeded 5%. To diagnose cytomegalovirus status from the catalog of TCR beta chain sequences, a statistical classification framework was built. In a later analysis, V and J genes were assigned by comparing TCR nucleotide sequences against IMGT/GENE-DB human TR gene sequences. In a later analysis, CDR3 sequences and most-parsimonious VDJ recombination scenarios were assigned using the TCRdist pipeline. In a later analysis, every TCR beta chain was defined by the combination of its CDR3 amino acid sequence and its V-gene family, and reads without a unique V-gene family were dropped. As a way to deal with suspected cross-contamination and a sequencing artifact, a later analysis dropped 450 to 600 nucleotide sequences that were highly shared and had low generation probability. In a later analysis, a clonal expansion index was calculated for each public chain from normalized within-repertoire ranks of inferred template counts. Generation probabilities in a later analysis came from a VDJ recombination model fitted to out-of-frame rearrangements, and those results were checked against IGoR. In a later analysis, hypergeometric tests were used to score TCR-TCR, TCR-HLA and TCR-CMV co-occurrence, with a repertoire-size bias correction applied to TCR pairs. In a later analysis, false discovery rates were estimated by permuting HLA or CMV assignments 20 times. In a later analysis, co-occurring TCRs were grouped using DBSCAN, with TCRdist sequence similarity added in when clustering inside HLA-allele-positive subsets. Co-occurrence clustering excluded repertoires with fewer than 30,000 or more than 120,000 public chains, plus five with anomalous nucleotide sharing. TCRdb's version of the immuneACCESS table is confined to in-frame rearrangements and falls short of the full clone set. An unresolved V gene accounts for under half of the shortfall where checked; the remainder is of unknown origin. The V and J calls and clone size come from that table; D and trimming were worked out from the DNA. The sample includes 99,000 or so clones, with around 9.1% observed a single time. Approximately 6.1% of the sample lies in the top ten.

The CDR3 sequence holds 15 residues, the cysteine and phenylalanine included. Only the CDR3 DNA stays, 45 bases, in frame from base 1. V is pruned by 2 bases and J by 2 bases, leaving 6 bases of the junction without a gene match. CDR1 and CDR2 are drawn from the germline V gene: SGDLS, YYNGEE. The clonotype was recovered from a man between 35 and 55 years old in good health and CMV-seropositive. This sequence uses TRBV9 and TRBJ2-7, with 8 bases in between that match TRBD2. Sequenced material: PBMCs. CDR3 region: CASSVSYGRAYEQYF. The bases read TGTGCCAGCAGCGTCAGCTACGGGAGGGCCTACGAGCAGTACTTC. Full variable domain (CDR3 extended with the reference TRBV9 and TRBJ2-7 proteins): DSGVTQTPKHLITATGQRVTLRCSPRSGDLSVYWYQQSLDQGLQFLIQYYNGEERAKGNILERFSAQQFPDLHSELNLSSLELGDSALYFCASSVSYGRAYEQYFGPGTRLTVT.